The 8 T cell receptor beta chains reported below all come from one sample, sequenced in a study of CD8 T cells in Susac syndrome. A quantity of roughly 0.5 to 1 ug RNA underwent reverse transcription using random hexamers. TCRdb reprocessed the immunoSEQ multiplex PCR reads via MiXCR and lists one record per CDR3 protein. The sample lists some 110,000 distinct CDR3 sequences; around 94% were seen once. Sequencing used CD8+ T cells from PBMCs. These receptors originate from a human donor with Susac syndrome.

This clonotype was seen once. The CDR3 is CASSLSYLTDTQYF. The CDR3 DNA reads as TGTGCCAGCAGCTTATCATATCTCACAGATACGCAGTATTTT. The chain is built from TRBV13 and TRBJ2-3, with no clear D. Germline-derived CDR1 and CDR2 are PRHDT and FYEKMQ (reference sequence). The CDR3 sequence is 14 residues long. The V end lost 2 bases, the J end lost 2 bases, and 8 bases lay between the germline ends.

CDR3 region: CASSQAGLYEQYF. The CDR3 DNA reads as TGCGCCAGCAGCCAAGCTGGGCTCTACGAGCAGTACTTC. V gene TRBV4-1 combines with J gene TRBJ2-7; D ambiguous. V shed 1 base and J shed 3 bases, with 7 bases lying between them. Germline V gene sequence: CDR1 MGHRA, CDR2 YSYEKL. The CDR3 loop spans 13 amino acids.

The V and J genes are TRBV20-1 and TRBJ2-5; 10 nucleotides agree with TRBD2. The CDR3 covers 16 residues. Germline V gene data show CDR1 as DFQATT and CDR2 as SNEGSKA (reference sequence). V shed 0 bases and J 5 bases; nucleotides not matched to a gene: 9. CDR3 region: CSARDGLAGAGETQYF. In DNA form, the CDR3 reads TGCAGTGCTAGAGATGGGCTAGCGGGGGCCGGGGAGACCCAGTACTTC.

This chain links TRBV2 with TRBJ1-2; D is perhaps TRBD1 (6 bases). The CDR3 extends over 14 amino acids. Trimming removed 4 bases at V and 2 bases at J, with 11 bases between. Germline loops: CDR1 SNHLY, CDR2 FYNNEI. This chain's CDR3 is CASSVRTANYGYTF. For the CDR3, the DNA is TGTGCCAGCAGTGTAAGGACAGCCAACTATGGCTACACCTTC. Full variable domain (outside the CDR3, taken from reference TRBV2 and TRBJ1-2): EPEVTQTPSHQVTQMGQEVILRCVPISNHLYFYWYRQILGQKVEFLVSFYNNEISEKSEIFDDQFSVERPDGSNFTLKIRSTKLEDSAMYFCASSVRTANYGYTFGSGTRLTVV.

V is TRBV5-4 and J is TRBJ2-7, with 10 bases that match TRBD2. Germline V gene sequence: CDR1 SGHNT, CDR2 YYREEE (reference sequence). V lost 0 bases and J lost 6; bases outside the gene matches: 6. The CDR3 contains 15 residues. The CDR3 reads CASSLGPAGGLEQYF. In DNA, the CDR3 is TGTGCCAGCAGCTTGGGGCCAGCGGGGGGGCTCGAGCAGTACTTC.

The rearrangement uses TRBV4-3 and TRBJ1-1; unclear D gene. Germline CDR1 reads LGHNA; CDR2 reads YSLEER. The CDR3 runs to 14 residues. With 0 bases removed from V and 7 bases from J, the gap between germline ends came to 12 bases. The CDR3 nucleotides are TGCGCCAGCAGCCAAGACCTGACCTTCGATGAAGCTTTCTTT. It yields the protein CASSQDLTFDEAFF.

The V and J genes are TRBV7-9 and TRBJ1-1; 10 bases fit TRBD1. The CDR3 spans 14 residues. Germline trimming cut 5 bases from V and 10 bases from J; bases unmatched to any gene: 10. Germline V gene lookup returns CDR1 SEHNR and CDR2 FQNEAQ (reference sequence). DNA for the CDR3: TGTGCCAGCAGCCCAGGGACAGGGGTCTTGGGAGCTTTCTTT. Translation gives CASSPGTGVLGAFF.

The CDR3 region is CASSELGERENEQYF. The CDR3 coding sequence is TGTGCCAGCAGTGAACTCGGGGAGCGAGAGAACGAGCAGTACTTC. The rearrangement links TRBV25-1 to TRBJ2-7; D is perhaps TRBD2 (5 bases). This CDR3 region has 15 residues. Trimming shortened V by 2 bases and J by 5 bases, and 16 bases separated the two germline ends. Per germline, CDR1 MGHDK and CDR2 SYGVNS.